Listed here is a single TCR beta chain. The data were produced by immunoSEQ multiplex PCR, yet TCRdb's version contains in-frame clones alone and is incomplete. The sample consists of around 16,000 clones, 65% to 75% of them appearing once. This specimen comes from a study of PD-1 and CTLA-4 blockade in melanoma. The CDR3 totals 13 residues. V lost 8 bases, J lost 7 bases, and 15 bases lay in between. Per the germline V gene, CDR1 is MDHEN and CDR2 is SYDVKM. The source of this sequence is a human donor with melanoma. The rearrangement links TRBV28 to TRBJ2-1, with unresolved D. The sample was CD8+ T cells from peripheral blood, taken before anti-PD-1 treatment. CDR3 sequence (DNA): TGTGCCAGCCTCCCGGGTCGTAGGAATGAGCAGTTCTTC. Protein product: CASLPGRRNEQFF.